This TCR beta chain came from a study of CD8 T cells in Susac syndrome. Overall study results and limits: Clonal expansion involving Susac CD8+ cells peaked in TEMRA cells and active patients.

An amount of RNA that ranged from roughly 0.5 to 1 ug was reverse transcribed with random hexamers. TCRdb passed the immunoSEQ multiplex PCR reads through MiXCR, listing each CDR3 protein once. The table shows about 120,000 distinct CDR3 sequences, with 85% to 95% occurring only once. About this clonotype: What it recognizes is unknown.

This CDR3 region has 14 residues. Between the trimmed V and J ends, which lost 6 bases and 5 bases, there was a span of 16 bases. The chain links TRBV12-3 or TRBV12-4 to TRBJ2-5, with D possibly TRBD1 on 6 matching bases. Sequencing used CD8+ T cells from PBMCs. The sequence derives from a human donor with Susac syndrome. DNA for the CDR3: TGTGCCAGCAGCAAGGCAGCAGGGGCCGAGACCCAGTACTTC. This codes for CASSKAAGAETQYF.